The subject of this entry is one TCR beta chain. This sample was taken from a study of T-cell memory formation after mild COVID-19. TCRdb reprocessed the 5' RACE reads via MiXCR and lists one record per CDR3 protein. Here the sample spans 35,000 to 50,000 distinct CDR3 sequences, 8% to 10% being singletons. With 1 base removed from V and 4 bases from J, the gap between germline ends came to 10 bases. This CDR3 region has 14 residues. Germline CDR1 and CDR2: SGHAT and FQNNGV. The source of this sequence is an adult woman who had mild COVID-19 (a few samples of this study predate the infection). Cell type and time point are not known. The chain employs TRBV11-2 and TRBJ2-5; D gene uncertain. The sample taken for sequencing was PBMCs or a T cell subset sorted from them (not recorded which). The DNA for the CDR3 is TGTGCCAGCAGCTTAGTTAGGTCTGCAGAGACCCAGTACTTC. Protein: CASSLVRSAETQYF.